The 29 T cell receptor beta chains below all came from one sample that was sequenced in a study of T cell responses to AZD1222 COVID-19 vaccine. The protocol was immunoSEQ multiplex PCR, while the TCRdb copy is restricted to in-frame clones and leaves out a portion. The sample lists some 200,000 clones, 70% to 90% occurring once. Sequencing was performed on peripheral blood, taken on day 0 of AZD1222 vaccination. These receptors were collected from an adult in good health.

V is TRBV2 and J is TRBJ1-6; 7 bases agree with TRBD1. CDR1 is SNHLY and CDR2 is FYNNEI in the germline V gene. J gave up 8 bases and V 5 bases, and 3 bases lay outside the gene matches. This CDR3 is 13 amino acids long. The CDR3 sequence: CASSPDRDSPLHF. The DNA of the CDR3 is TGTGCCAGCAGTCCAGACAGGGATTCACCCCTCCACTTT. Full variable domain (missing parts from reference TRBV2 and TRBJ1-6): EPEVTQTPSHQVTQMGQEVILRCVPISNHLYFYWYRQILGQKVEFLVSFYNNEISEKSEIFDDQFSVERPDGSNFTLKIRSTKLEDSAMYFCASSPDRDSPLHFGNGTRLTVT.

This chain connects TRBV11-2 to TRBJ1-2; 8 nucleotides match TRBD1. CDR3 length: 17 amino acids. Germline V gene data show CDR1 as SGHAT and CDR2 as FQNNGV. V lost 1 base and J lost 0; bases outside the gene matches: 7. CDR3 sequence: CASSLATGVSSNYGYTF. The CDR3 nucleotides read TGTGCCAGCAGCTTAGCGACAGGGGTGAGCTCTAACTATGGCTACACCTTC.

The rearrangement uses TRBV11-2 and TRBJ1-2; D is uncertain. CDR3 length: 13 amino acids. CDR1 is SGHAT and CDR2 is FQNNGV in the germline V gene. Deletions cut 5 bases from V and 2 bases from J, with 9 bases between. CDR3 nucleotides: TGTGCCAGCAGCCCCGAGGGCAACTATGGCTACACCTTC. Protein product: CASSPEGNYGYTF.

V is TRBV30 and J is TRBJ2-7; 7 bases line up with TRBD2. CDR3 length equals 13 residues. CDR1 and CDR2 (germline): GTSNPN, SVGIG (reference sequence). With V trimmed by 2 bases and J by 4 bases, 5 bases remained unmatched. The CDR3 reads CAWSRGERYEQYF. The CDR3 nucleotides read TGTGCCTGGAGTCGGGGGGAGAGATACGAGCAGTACTTC.

The chain has TRBV5-1 and TRBJ1-1; no definite D call. CDR3 length equals 14 residues. Trimming left V 4 bases short and J 0 bases short, with 10 bases between. Germline CDR1 SGHRS, CDR2 YFSETQ. As DNA, the CDR3 is TGCGCCAGCAGCCCTGAAAGATTGAACACTGAAGCTTTCTTT. It codes for CASSPERLNTEAFF.

V is TRBV25-1 and J is TRBJ2-2, with TRBD1 matching over 8 bases. The CDR3 loop spans 16 amino acids. Germline V gives CDR1 MGHDK, CDR2 SYGVNS. J lost 0 bases, V lost 5 bases, and 5 bases had no gene match. For the CDR3, the DNA is TGTGCCAGCAGTCTAACAGGGGGTCCGAACACCGGGGAGCTGTTTTTT. Translating gives CASSLTGGPNTGELFF.

V usage is TRBV6-5 and J usage is TRBJ1-2; perhaps TRBD1 as D (5 bases). CDR1 and CDR2 from the germline V gene are MNHEY and SVGAGI. V shed 2 bases and J shed 4 bases, with 11 bases lying between them. The CDR3 sequence is 14 residues long. In DNA form, the CDR3 reads TGTGCCAGCAGTTACAGGTCCGGGGGCTATGGCTACACCTTC. Protein sequence: CASSYRSGGYGYTF.

This clone has just one count. The chain joins TRBV10-1 to TRBJ2-3; 9 bases align to TRBD2. Trimming took 2 bases from V and 2 from J; bases not matched to a gene: 5. Germline V gene sequence: CDR1 WNHNN, CDR2 SYGVQD (reference sequence). This CDR3 has 16 amino acids. DNA for the CDR3: TGCGCCAGCAGTGAGGCGGTAGCGGGGGCCACAGATACGCAGTATTTT. Translating it yields CASSEAVAGATDTQYF.

V is TRBV3-1 (or the pseudogene TRBV3-2) and J is TRBJ2-2, with 8 positions matching TRBD1. The ends lost 5 bases at V and 2 bases at J; junction bases unmatched: 7. Germline CDR1 and CDR2: LGHDT and YNNKEL (reference sequence). The CDR3 contains 16 residues. DNA of the CDR3: TGTGCCAGCAGCGCTCGGACAGGGTCAAACACCGGGGAGCTGTTTTTT. Protein product: CASSARTGSNTGELFF.

This sequence joins TRBV7-2 and TRBJ1-1; D is possibly TRBD1 (6 bases). The CDR3 covers 14 residues. From germline, CDR1 is SGHTA and CDR2 FQGNSA. The V gene lost 2 bases and the J gene lost 4 bases, with 11 bases spanning the gap. DNA for the CDR3: TGTGCCAGCAGCTTACAACAGGGAGGCACTGAAGCTTTCTTT. This codes for CASSLQQGGTEAFF.

The count of this clone is one. The chain carries TRBV30 and TRBJ1-5; D ambiguous. This CDR3 spans 14 amino acids. Germline CDR1 reads GTSNPN; CDR2 reads SVGIG (reference sequence). Trimming took off 3 bases at V and 6 bases at J, with 15 bases between the two ends. The CDR3 DNA reads TGTGCCTGGAGCGAGGGCGGTTCCGGTCAGCCCCAGCATTTT. Encoded protein: CAWSEGGSGQPQHF. The full variable domain, in which reference TRBV30 and TRBJ1-5 provide the parts outside the CDR3, is SQTIHQWPATLVQPVGSPLSLECTVEGTSNPNLYWYRQAAGRGLQLLFYSVGIGQISSEVPQNLSASRPQDRQFILSSKKLLLSDSGFYLCAWSEGGSGQPQHFGDGTRLSIL.

V usage is TRBV7-7 and J usage is TRBJ2-3; the D gene is possibly TRBD1 (6 bases). The CDR3 is 13 residues long. Trimming left V 5 bases short and J 4 bases short, with 10 bases between. Per germline, CDR1 SSHAT and CDR2 FNYEAQ (reference sequence). The CDR3 protein is CASSAQGPDTQYF. CDR3 nucleotide sequence: TGTGCCAGCAGCGCACAGGGACCAGATACGCAGTATTTT. The full variable domain, in which reference TRBV7-7 and TRBJ2-3 provide the parts outside the CDR3, is GAGVSQSPRYKVTKRGQDVTLRCDPISSHATLYWYQQALGQGPEFLTYFNYEAQPDKSGLPSDRFSAERPEGSISTLTIQRTEQRDSAMYRCASSAQGPDTQYFGPGTRLTVL.

This clone has only one observation. This chain connects TRBV6-5 to TRBJ1-3; the D is unclear. V was pared by 3 bases and J by 6 bases, with 3 bases between. Germline lookup yields CDR1 MNHEY and CDR2 SVGAGI. The CDR3 contains 11 residues. For the CDR3, the DNA is TGTGCCAGCAGTTATTTAAACACCATATATTTT. Translation gives CASSYLNTIYF.

The rearrangement links TRBV9 to TRBJ2-7, with 9 bases fitting TRBD2. This CDR3 contains 13 residues. V was clipped by 6 bases and J by 1 base; unmatched bases: 2. CDR1 SGDLS and CDR2 YYNGEE come from the germline V gene. The CDR3 DNA sequence: TGTGCCAGCAATAGCGGGGGTTCCTACGAGCAGTACTTC. Protein: CASNSGGSYEQYF.

The genes are TRBV18 and TRBJ2-3; 11 bases line up with TRBD2. The length of the CDR3 is 16 residues. Germline trimming cut 3 bases from V and 6 bases from J; bases unmatched to any gene: 8. Germline CDR1 and CDR2: KGHSH and LQKENI. In nucleotides, the CDR3 is TGTGCCAGCTCACCGGGACTAGCGGACCAGGCGGATACGCAGTATTTT. It yields the protein CASSPGLADQADTQYF.

The chain recombines TRBV7-9 with TRBJ1-4; the D is unclear. CDR1 and CDR2 from the germline V gene are SEHNR and FQNEAQ (reference sequence). There are 17 residues in the CDR3. Between the trimmed V and J ends, which lost 0 bases and 0 bases, there was a span of 11 bases. The CDR3, as DNA: TGTGCCAGCAGCTTAGCGATCTTAGGGACAACTAATGAAAAACTGTTTTTT. Translation: CASSLAILGTTNEKLFF.

V and J are TRBV5-1 and TRBJ1-2; D is ambiguous. The CDR3 extends over 15 amino acids. CDR1 and CDR2 from the germline V gene are SGHRS and YFSETQ. V shed 1 base and J shed 6 bases, with 16 bases lying between them. The CDR3 DNA follows: TGCGCCAGCAGCTTGACCACGACCCGAAGGGATGGCTACACCTTC. Translating gives CASSLTTTRRDGYTF.

This clone appeared a single time. The rearrangement links TRBV5-5 to TRBJ1-2, with D unclear. Germline lookup yields CDR1 SGHKS and CDR2 YYEKEE (reference sequence). This CDR3 comprises 15 residues. The ends were cut back, 0 bases at V and 0 bases at J, with 9 bases in the middle. CDR3 nucleotide sequence: TGTGCCAGCAGCTTGGACGCGGCCGCTAACTATGGCTACACCTTC. Amino acids: CASSLDAAANYGYTF.

The chain uses TRBV5-1 and TRBJ2-2; TRBD2 matches at 13 bases. The CDR3 is made up of 16 amino acids. V shed 4 bases, J shed 2 bases, and the junction held 2 bases outside the gene matches. Germline V lookup: CDR1 SGHRS, CDR2 YFSETQ. The CDR3 DNA is TGCGCCAGCAGCGGACTAGCGGGGGATAACACCGGGGAGCTGTTTTTT. Translated, it gives CASSGLAGDNTGELFF.

The V and J genes are TRBV11-2 and TRBJ2-7, with D perhaps assigned TRBD1 or TRBD2 (5 bases each). This CDR3 region has 14 residues. The germline CDR1 and CDR2 sequences are SGHAT and FQNNGV. V lost 4 bases and J 6 bases, leaving 16 bases between the germline ends. CDR3: CASSWGRVGVEQYF. As DNA, the CDR3 is TGTGCCAGCAGCTGGGGACGGGTGGGGGTCGAGCAGTACTTC.

The V gene is TRBV5-5, the J gene TRBJ2-7, with 10 bases that match TRBD1. There are 16 residues in the CDR3. Germline lookup yields CDR1 SGHKS and CDR2 YYEKEE (reference sequence). The ends lost 1 base at V and 4 bases at J; junction bases unmatched: 8. The CDR3 reads CASSLWGQGTRYEQYF. The DNA of the CDR3 is TGTGCCAGCAGCTTGTGGGGACAGGGGACTCGTTACGAGCAGTACTTC.

The genes are TRBV7-9 and TRBJ2-5, with D perhaps being TRBD1 or TRBD2 (5 bases each). Trimming removed 3 bases at V and 2 bases at J, with 13 bases between. Per the germline V gene, CDR1 is SEHNR and CDR2 is FQNEAQ (reference sequence). The CDR3 length is 15 residues. CDR3 nucleotides: TGTGCCAGCAGCTTTAAGGGACGGGAACAAGAGACCCAGTACTTC. Translated: CASSFKGREQETQYF.

The chain combines TRBV5-5 with TRBJ2-5, with D possibly TRBD2 on 5 matching bases. The CDR3 sequence is 15 residues long. Germline V gene lookup returns CDR1 SGHKS and CDR2 YYEKEE (reference sequence). Trimming left V 4 bases short and J 5 bases short, with 18 bases between. The CDR3 DNA reads TGTGCCAGCAGCACTGCCAGCGGTGTAAGGGAGACCCAGTACTTC. Translating it yields CASSTASGVRETQYF. The variable domain in full, with the rest retrieved from reference TRBV5-5 and TRBJ2-5, is DAGVTQSPTHLIKTRGQQVTLRCSPISGHKSVSWYQQVLGQGPQFIFQYYEKEERGRGNFPDRFSARQFPNYSSELNVNALLLGDSALYLCASSTASGVRETQYFGPGTRLLVL.

This clone was detected only once. This chain connects TRBV5-1 to TRBJ2-2; D remains unclear. V was trimmed by 2 bases and J by 7 bases, leaving 6 bases between them. The CDR3 has 12 amino acids. The germline CDR1 and CDR2 sequences are SGHRS and YFSETQ. CDR3 sequence: CASSFGGGELFF. The CDR3 DNA is TGCGCCAGCAGCTTTGGCGGCGGGGAGCTGTTTTTT.

The chain recombines TRBV3-1 (or the pseudogene TRBV3-2) with TRBJ1-6; a possible D gene is TRBD1 (5 bases). Germline V gene lookup returns CDR1 LGHDT and CDR2 YNNKEL (reference sequence). The CDR3 has 15 residues. Trimming stripped 0 bases from V and 12 bases from J, with 15 bases between. Written as DNA, the CDR3 is TGTGCCAGCAGCCAAGAGGGGAGGGGTGGGGAACCCCTCCACTTT. Residues: CASSQEGRGGEPLHF.

V is TRBV5-1 and J is TRBJ2-1; 11 bases align to TRBD2. J lost 9 bases, V lost 0 bases, and 5 bases had no gene match. The V gene's germline CDR1 is SGHRS and CDR2 YFSETQ. There are 15 residues in the CDR3. The CDR3 region is CASSLASGRSGEQFF. CDR3 coding DNA: TGCGCCAGCAGCTTGGCTAGCGGGAGGTCTGGTGAGCAGTTCTTC. The full variable domain, with the rest looked up from reference TRBV5-1 and TRBJ2-1, is KAGVTQTPRYLIKTRGQQVTLSCSPISGHRSVSWYQQTPGQGLQFLFEYFSETQRNKGNFPGRFSGRQFSNSRSEMNVSTLELGDSALYLCASSLASGRSGEQFFGPGTRLTVL.

V and J are TRBV28 and TRBJ1-2; 12 positions agree with TRBD1. The CDR3 spans 17 residues. J was trimmed by 8 bases and V by 5 bases; bases with no gene match: 15. Germline values: CDR1 MDHEN, CDR2 SYDVKM. In DNA form, the CDR3 reads TGTGCCAGCAGTCTCAAACCGGGACAGGGGGCCCTGAGGGGCTACACCTTC. Its protein product is CASSLKPGQGALRGYTF.

Only one count was recorded for this clone. The chain combines TRBV18 with TRBJ1-1; D is undetermined. Germline V lookup: CDR1 KGHSH, CDR2 LQKENI. This CDR3 region has 16 residues. V dropped 5 bases and J dropped 0 bases, with 16 bases sitting between them. CDR3 residues: CASSNPSSVMNTEAFF. DNA for the CDR3: TGTGCCAGCTCAAACCCCAGTTCTGTAATGAACACTGAAGCTTTCTTT.

This rearrangement joins TRBV30 to TRBJ1-4; a possible D gene is TRBD1 (5 bases). This CDR3 contains 14 residues. V lost 0 bases and J lost 7, with 12 bases in between. Germline CDR1 and CDR2: GTSNPN and SVGIG (reference sequence). The CDR3 DNA sequence: TGTGCCTGGAGTGTAGTGCAGGGTAGTGAAAAACTGTTTTTT. Translated: CAWSVVQGSEKLFF.